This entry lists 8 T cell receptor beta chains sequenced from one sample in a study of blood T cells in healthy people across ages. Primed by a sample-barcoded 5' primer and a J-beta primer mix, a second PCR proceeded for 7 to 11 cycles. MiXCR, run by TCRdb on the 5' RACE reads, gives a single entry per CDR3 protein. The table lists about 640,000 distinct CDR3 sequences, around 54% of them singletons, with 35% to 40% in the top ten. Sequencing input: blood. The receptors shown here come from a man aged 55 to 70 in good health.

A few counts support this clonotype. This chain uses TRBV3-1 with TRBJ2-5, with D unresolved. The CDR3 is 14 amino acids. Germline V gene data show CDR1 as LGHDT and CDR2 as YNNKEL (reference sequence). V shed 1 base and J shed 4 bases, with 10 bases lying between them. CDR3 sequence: CASSQGAVGETQYF. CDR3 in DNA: TGTGCCAGCAGCCAAGGGGCAGTCGGAGAGACCCAGTACTTC.

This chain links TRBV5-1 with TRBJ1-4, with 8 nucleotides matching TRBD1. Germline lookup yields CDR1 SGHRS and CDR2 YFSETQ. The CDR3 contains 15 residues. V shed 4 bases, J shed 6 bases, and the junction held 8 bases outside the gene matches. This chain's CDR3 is CASSIQGAVDEKLFF. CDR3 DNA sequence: TGCGCCAGCAGCATCCAGGGGGCAGTCGATGAAAAACTGTTTTTT.

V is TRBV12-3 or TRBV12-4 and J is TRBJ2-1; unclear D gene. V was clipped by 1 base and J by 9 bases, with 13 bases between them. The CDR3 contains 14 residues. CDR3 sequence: CASSLGVRGAEQFF. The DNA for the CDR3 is TGTGCCAGCAGTTTAGGGGTTCGTGGTGCTGAGCAGTTCTTC.

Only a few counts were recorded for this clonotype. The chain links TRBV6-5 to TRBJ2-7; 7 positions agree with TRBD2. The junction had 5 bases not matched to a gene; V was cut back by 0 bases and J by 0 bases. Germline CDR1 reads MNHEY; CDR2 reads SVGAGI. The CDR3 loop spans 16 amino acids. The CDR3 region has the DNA TGTGCCAGCAGTTACTCGAGTGGGGGGGACTCCTACGAGCAGTACTTC. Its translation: CASSYSSGGDSYEQYF.

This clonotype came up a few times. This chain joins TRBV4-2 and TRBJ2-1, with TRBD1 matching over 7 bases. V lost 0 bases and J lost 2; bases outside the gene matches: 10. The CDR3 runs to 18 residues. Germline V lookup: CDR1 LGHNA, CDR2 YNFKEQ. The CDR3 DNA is TGTGCCAGCAGCCAAGAATTACGGAACAGGGGTCCCTACAATGAGCAGTTCTTC. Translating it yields CASSQELRNRGPYNEQFF.

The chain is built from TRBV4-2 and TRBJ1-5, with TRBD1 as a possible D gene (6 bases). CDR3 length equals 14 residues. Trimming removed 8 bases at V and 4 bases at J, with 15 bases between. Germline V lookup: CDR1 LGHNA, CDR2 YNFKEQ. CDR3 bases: TGTGCCAGCTCCGACAGGACCAAGAATCAGCCCCAGCATTTT. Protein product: CASSDRTKNQPQHF.

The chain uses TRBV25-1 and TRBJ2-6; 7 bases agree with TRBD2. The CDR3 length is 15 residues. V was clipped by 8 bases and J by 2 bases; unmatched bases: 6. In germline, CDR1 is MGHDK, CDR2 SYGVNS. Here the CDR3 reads CASREAGTGANVLTF. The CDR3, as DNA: TGTGCCAGCCGGGAAGCGGGGACTGGGGCCAACGTCCTGACTTTC.

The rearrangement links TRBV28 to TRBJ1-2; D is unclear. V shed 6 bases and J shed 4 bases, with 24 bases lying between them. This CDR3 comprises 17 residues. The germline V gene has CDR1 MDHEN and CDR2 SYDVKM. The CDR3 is CASRSFKTAPGGYGYTF. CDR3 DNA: TGTGCCAGCAGAAGTTTTAAAACAGCCCCGGGTGGCTATGGCTACACCTTC.